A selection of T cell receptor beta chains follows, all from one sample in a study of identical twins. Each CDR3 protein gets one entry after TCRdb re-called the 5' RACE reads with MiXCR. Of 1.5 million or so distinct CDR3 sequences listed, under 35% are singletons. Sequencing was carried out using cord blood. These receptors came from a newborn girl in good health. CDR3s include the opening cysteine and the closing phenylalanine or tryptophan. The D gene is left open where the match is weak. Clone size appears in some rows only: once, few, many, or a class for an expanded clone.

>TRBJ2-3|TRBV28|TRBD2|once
CASSPPLSGRRNTQYF
TGTGCCAGCAGTCCCCCACTGAGCGGGAGAAGGAATACGCAGTATTTT
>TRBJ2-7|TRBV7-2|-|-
CASSLFSGGIHEQYF
TGTGCCAGCAGCTTATTCTCCGGAGGGATACACGAGCAGTACTTC
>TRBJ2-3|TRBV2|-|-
CASKPGWPMAGTQYF
TGTGCCAGCAAACCGGGATGGCCGATGGCAGGTACGCAGTATTTT
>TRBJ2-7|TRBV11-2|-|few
CASSLARLRGNEQYF
TGTGCCAGCAGCTTAGCGCGCCTTAGGGGGAACGAGCAGTACTTC
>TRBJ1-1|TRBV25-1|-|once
CASSEIGSGPNTEAFF
TGTGCCAGCAGTGAAATAGGGAGCGGACCTAACACTGAAGCTTTCTTT
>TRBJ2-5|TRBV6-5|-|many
CASRQQETQYF
TGTGCCAGCAGACAGCAAGAGACCCAGTACTTC
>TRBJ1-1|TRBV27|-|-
CASSLGGGFLGTEAFF
TGTGCCAGCAGTTTAGGGGGGGGCTTTCTGGGCACTGAAGCTTTCTTT
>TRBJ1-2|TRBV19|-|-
CASSMANYGYTF
TGTGCCAGTAGTATGGCTAACTATGGCTACACCTTC
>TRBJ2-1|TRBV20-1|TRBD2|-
CSARDRTSGIRNEQFF
TGCAGTGCTAGAGACCGGACTAGCGGGATAAGAAATGAGCAGTTCTTC
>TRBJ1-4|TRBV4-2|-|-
CASTPGREKLFF
TGTGCCAGCACCCCAGGGCGGGAAAAACTGTTTTTT
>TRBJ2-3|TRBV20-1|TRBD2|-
CSAPSGRDLTDTQYF
TGCAGTGCTCCTAGCGGGAGGGATCTCACAGATACGCAGTATTTT
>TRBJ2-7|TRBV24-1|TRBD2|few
CATSAAGGTIAEQYF
TGTGCCACCAGTGCCGCGGGGGGGACTATAGCAGAGCAGTACTTC
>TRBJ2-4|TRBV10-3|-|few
CAISETKNIQYF
TGTGCCATCAGTGAGACCAAAAACATTCAGTACTTC
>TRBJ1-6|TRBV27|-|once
CASKFNDSPLHF
TGTGCCAGCAAATTCAATGATTCACCCCTCCACTTT
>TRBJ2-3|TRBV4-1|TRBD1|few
CASSPLQGDTDTQYF
TGCGCCAGCAGCCCCCTACAGGGGGACACAGATACGCAGTATTTT
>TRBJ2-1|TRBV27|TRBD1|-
CASSPYDRGGNEQFF
TGTGCCAGCAGTCCGTACGACAGGGGTGGTAATGAGCAGTTCTTC
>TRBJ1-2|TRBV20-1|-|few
CSARDGSPYGYTF
TGCAGTGCTAGAGATGGGAGCCCCTATGGCTACACCTTC
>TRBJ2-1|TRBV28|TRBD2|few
CASSLPGTTLNEQFF
TGTGCCAGCAGCCTCCCCGGGACTACCCTCAATGAGCAGTTCTTC
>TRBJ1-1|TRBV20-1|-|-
CSAHPMGSTEAFF
TGCAGTGCCCACCCAATGGGGAGCACTGAAGCTTTCTTT
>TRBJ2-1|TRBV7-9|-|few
CASRGGEQFF
TGTGCCAGCAGGGGGGGTGAGCAGTTCTTC
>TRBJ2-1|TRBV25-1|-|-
CASKIAAFDEQFF
TGTGCCAGCAAGATTGCGGCGTTTGATGAGCAGTTCTTC
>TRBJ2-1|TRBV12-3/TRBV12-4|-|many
CASSRGDNEQFF
TGTGCCAGCAGCCGTGGGGACAATGAGCAGTTCTTC
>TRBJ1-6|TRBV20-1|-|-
CSARDWYNGDSPLHF
TGCAGTGCTAGAGATTGGTACAACGGGGATTCACCCCTCCACTTT
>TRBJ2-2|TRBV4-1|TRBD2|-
CASSQFPAGVTRGGELFF
TGCGCCAGCAGCCAATTCCCAGCGGGGGTTACCCGGGGCGGGGAGCTGTTTTTT
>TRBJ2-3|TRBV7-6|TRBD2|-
CASSLVLRTSGRSTDTQYF
TGTGCCAGCAGCTTAGTGTTAAGGACTAGCGGGAGGAGCACAGATACGCAGTATTTT
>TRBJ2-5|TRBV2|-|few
CASQGGEIRTQYF
TGTGCCAGCCAGGGGGGGGAAATTCGGACCCAGTACTTC
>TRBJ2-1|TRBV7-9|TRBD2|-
CALRGGVRYNEQFF
TGTGCCCTGCGCGGGGGAGTGAGGTACAATGAGCAGTTCTTC
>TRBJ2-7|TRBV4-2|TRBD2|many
CASSQVGTSGSYEQYF
TGTGCCAGCAGCCAAGTCGGGACTAGCGGCTCCTACGAGCAGTACTTC
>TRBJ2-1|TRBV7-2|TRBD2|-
CASSRGTSSYSEQFF
TGTGCCAGCAGCCGAGGGACTAGCTCCTACAGTGAGCAGTTCTTC
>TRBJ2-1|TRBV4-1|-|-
CASSQFPLASNEQFF
TGCGCCAGCAGCCAATTCCCACTAGCTAGCAATGAGCAGTTCTTC
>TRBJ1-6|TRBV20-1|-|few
CSARDSRRAGMNSPLHF
TGCAGTGCTAGAGATTCTCGGCGGGCAGGGATGAATTCACCCCTCCACTTT
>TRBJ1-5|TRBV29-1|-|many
CSVGDQPQHF
TGCAGCGTTGGGGATCAGCCCCAGCATTTT
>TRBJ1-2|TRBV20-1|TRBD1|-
CSARDGTGEDYGYTF
TGCAGTGCTAGAGATGGGACAGGGGAGGACTATGGCTACACCTTC
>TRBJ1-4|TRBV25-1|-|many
CASTANEKLFF
TGTGCCAGCACGGCTAATGAAAAACTGTTTTTT
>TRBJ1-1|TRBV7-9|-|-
CASIREGDTEAFF
TGTGCCAGCATACGGGAGGGGGACACTGAAGCTTTCTTT
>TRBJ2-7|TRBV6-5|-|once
CASRPAQRSYEQYF
TGTGCCAGCAGACCTGCCCAGAGGTCCTACGAGCAGTACTTC
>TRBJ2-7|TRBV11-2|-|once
CASSFTTLYSGHNEQYF
TGTGCCAGCAGCTTTACGACCCTATATAGCGGCCACAATGAGCAGTACTTC
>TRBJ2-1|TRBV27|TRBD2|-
CASSLLTSLGYNEQFF
TGTGCCAGCAGTTTATTGACTAGCCTCGGGTACAATGAGCAGTTCTTC
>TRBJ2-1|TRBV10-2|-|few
CASGSGTSYNEQFF
TGCGCCAGCGGCTCCGGGACATCTTACAATGAGCAGTTCTTC
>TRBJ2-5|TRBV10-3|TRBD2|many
CAISGTSQETQYF
TGTGCCATCAGCGGGACTAGTCAAGAGACCCAGTACTTC